This T cell receptor beta chain was recorded in a study of shared clonotypes between healthy human individuals. Study summary: CD4 naive and memory got three plates each, CD8 naive two, CD8 memory one. General study points: Inspection by rarefaction showed sorted-subset sequencing to be incomplete despite large depth.

An assay was performed, and its level was deep. Authors' analysis steps: For the immunoSEQ data, sequences were junction-only without quality scores, so filtering differed. Sequencing used immunoSEQ multiplex PCR; TCRdb keeps in-frame clones, though not all of them. The V and J calls and clone size come from that table; D and trimming were worked out from the DNA. The sample records fewer than 1.8 million clones, roughly 98.5% being singletons. A note on this clone: Antigen unknown.

Sequenced input: naive CD4+ T cells sorted from blood. Sample subset: CD45RA+ positively selected. The sequence derives from a young man in good health.

This CDR3 reads CASSPGQAYYEQYF. The CDR3 DNA follows: TGTGCCAGCAGTCCGGGACAGGCCTACTACGAGCAGTACTTC. The rearrangement uses TRBV27 and TRBJ2-7; 8 bases fit TRBD1. CDR1 MNHEY and CDR2 SMNVEV come from the germline V gene (reference sequence). V lost 5 bases to trimming and J lost 3 bases; unmatched junction nucleotides: 6. The CDR3 length is 14 residues.